This passage covers 15 T cell receptor beta chains from one sample sequenced in a study of blood T cell repertoires in COVID-19. The method was immunoSEQ multiplex PCR; TCRdb's version includes in-frame clones alone and lacks a portion of them. The sample contains about 210,000 clones, 82% of which appear only once. The specimen sequenced was peripheral blood. The receptors stem from a woman aged 60-75 years with COVID-19, enrolled during active disease.

Only one count was recorded for this clone. CDR3 protein: CASSLLAPADSPLHF. DNA of the CDR3: TGTGCCAGCAGCTTACTCGCTCCAGCGGATTCACCCCTCCACTTT. The chain carries TRBV7-2 and TRBJ1-6; no definite D call. The CDR3 loop spans 15 amino acids. V lost 2 bases and J 8 bases, leaving 13 bases between the germline ends. Per the germline V gene, CDR1 is SGHTA and CDR2 is FQGNSA.

This chain connects TRBV6-5 to TRBJ1-2; 9 bases are shared with TRBD1. V was clipped by 7 bases and J by 3 bases; unmatched bases: 9. CDR1 is MNHEY, CDR2 SVGAGI, per germline. The length of the CDR3 is 15 residues. DNA of the CDR3: TGTGCCAGCACAGACCTGACAGGGGGTTACTATGGCTACACCTTC. This sequence encodes CASTDLTGGYYGYTF.

The sample holds one count of this clone. The chain recombines TRBV4-2 with TRBJ1-6; unclear D gene. V was pared by 0 bases and J by 7 bases, with 7 bases between. The CDR3 spans 14 residues. Germline CDR1 LGHNA, CDR2 YNFKEQ. In DNA, the CDR3 is TGTGCCAGCAGCCAAGAATCGGAGAATTCACCCCTCCACTTT. It yields the protein CASSQESENSPLHF.

V and J are TRBV5-1 and TRBJ1-6, with TRBD1 matching 9 bases. CDR1 SGHRS and CDR2 YFSETQ come from the germline V gene. The CDR3 length is 18 residues. J gave up 0 bases and V 3 bases, and 7 bases lay outside the gene matches. The CDR3 DNA follows: TGCGCCAGCAGCTCCTACGGGACAGGGAGCTCCTATAATTCACCCCTCCACTTT. Protein sequence: CASSSYGTGSSYNSPLHF.

This chain uses TRBV5-1 with TRBJ2-7; TRBD2 agrees at 9 bases. Trimming at V came to 4 bases and at J to 0 bases, leaving 8 bases not matched to a gene. Germline V gives CDR1 SGHRS, CDR2 YFSETQ. CDR3 length: 16 amino acids. Here the CDR3 reads CASSENSGSSSYEQYF. DNA for the CDR3: TGCGCCAGCAGCGAGAATAGCGGGAGTTCCTCCTACGAGCAGTACTTC.

This clone was seen just once. This rearrangement joins TRBV7-2 to TRBJ2-3; 8 bases fit TRBD2. J was trimmed by 0 bases and V by 2 bases; bases with no gene match: 7. The CDR3 extends over 17 amino acids. Germline V gene sequence: CDR1 SGHTA, CDR2 FQGNSA. CDR3 residues: CASSLRKRGRSTDTQYF. The CDR3 DNA is TGTGCCAGCAGCTTACGAAAGCGGGGGCGTAGCACAGATACGCAGTATTTT.

The V and J genes are TRBV15 and TRBJ2-2; 8 nucleotides align to TRBD1. Per germline, CDR1 LNHNV and CDR2 YYDKDF (reference sequence). V lost 5 bases, J lost 3 bases, and 5 bases stayed unmatched. The CDR3 is 15 residues long. CDR3 residues: CATSDADRDTGELFF. The CDR3 nucleotides are TGTGCCACCAGCGACGCGGACAGGGACACCGGGGAGCTGTTTTTT. The full variable domain, its missing parts supplied by reference TRBV15 and TRBJ2-2, is DAMVIQNPRYQVTQFGKPVTLSCSQTLNHNVMYWYQQKSSQAPKLLFHYYDKDFNNEADTPDNFQSRRPNTSFCFLDIRSPGLGDTAMYLCATSDADRDTGELFFGEGSRLTVL.

J is TRBJ1-2 and V is TRBV3-1 (or the pseudogene TRBV3-2); no clear D. CDR3 length: 15 amino acids. Trimming left V 0 bases short and J 1 base short, with 9 bases between. CDR1 and CDR2 (germline): LGHDT, YNNKEL (reference sequence). CDR3 loop: CASSQDPLVNYGYTF. The CDR3 DNA reads as TGTGCCAGCAGCCAAGATCCCCTAGTTAACTATGGCTACACCTTC.

To note about this clone: This specimen includes other DNA sequences encoding the same CDR3. The chain employs TRBV3-1 (or the pseudogene TRBV3-2) and TRBJ1-2, with 8 bases fitting TRBD1. V lost 1 base to trimming and J lost 7 bases; unmatched junction nucleotides: 5. Germline V CDR1 and CDR2: LGHDT, YNNKEL (reference sequence). The CDR3 runs 14 residues. CDR3 sequence reads: CASSQVGQGSGYTF. In nucleotides, the CDR3 is TGTGCCAGCAGCCAAGTCGGACAGGGTAGTGGCTACACCTTC.

The chain carries TRBV7-2 and TRBJ2-3, with D maybe TRBD2 (6 bases). Per germline, CDR1 SGHTA and CDR2 FQGNSA. The CDR3 contains 15 residues. Trimming took off 1 base at V and 3 bases at J, with 11 bases between the two ends. In nucleotides, the CDR3 is TGTGCCAGCAGCTTAGTAGTAGCGGTAACAGATACGCAGTATTTT. Residues: CASSLVVAVTDTQYF.

DNA for the CDR3: TGCGCCAGCAGCCTCGAGATGAACACTGAAGCTTTCTTT. Translating gives CASSLEMNTEAFF. This chain links TRBV5-1 with TRBJ1-1; D is ambiguous. The CDR3 is 13 residues long. V was cut by 4 bases and J by 0 bases, with 7 bases left in between. CDR1 is SGHRS and CDR2 is YFSETQ in the germline V gene.

J is TRBJ1-2 and V is TRBV5-1; maybe TRBD1 (5 bases). The germline V gene has CDR1 SGHRS and CDR2 YFSETQ. The germline V and J ends were trimmed by 0 bases and 6 bases, with 9 bases remaining between them. The CDR3 is 13 residues long. DNA for the CDR3: TGCGCCAGCAGCTTGGATCCAGGGAATGGCTACACCTTC. Translating it yields CASSLDPGNGYTF. Supplemented by reference TRBV5-1 and TRBJ1-2, the full variable domain reads KAGVTQTPRYLIKTRGQQVTLSCSPISGHRSVSWYQQTPGQGLQFLFEYFSETQRNKGNFPGRFSGRQFSNSRSEMNVSTLELGDSALYLCASSLDPGNGYTFGSGTRLTVV.

This CDR3 is CASTPGQGRAFF. The CDR3 nucleotides read TGTGCCAGCACCCCGGGACAGGGCAGAGCTTTCTTT. The J gene is TRBJ1-1, the V gene TRBV6-5; TRBD1 aligns across 9 bases. The V gene's germline CDR1 is MNHEY and CDR2 SVGAGI. V lost 7 bases, J lost 10 bases, and 7 bases stayed unmatched. The CDR3 totals 12 residues.

CDR3 DNA sequence: TGTGCCACCAGTGAGCCTACTAGCGGGGGCCAAGAGACCCAGTACTTC. Residues: CATSEPTSGGQETQYF. The V gene is TRBV24-1, the J gene TRBJ2-5; 11 nucleotides agree with TRBD2. With V trimmed by 4 bases and J by 1 base, 4 bases remained unmatched. The CDR3 covers 16 residues. Germline-derived CDR1 and CDR2 are KGHDR and SFDVKD.

This chain uses TRBV4-1 with TRBJ2-2; the match to TRBD2 covers 7 bases. The CDR3 totals 17 residues. Germline V gives CDR1 MGHRA, CDR2 YSYEKL. J was trimmed by 8 bases and V by 0 bases; bases with no gene match: 12. CDR3 DNA: TGCGCCAGCAGCCAAGATAGGGACCTAGCGGCCAGGGGGGAGCTGTTTTTT. Encoded protein: CASSQDRDLAARGELFF.